The rows below give T cell receptor beta chains drawn from one sample of a study of T cells in Graves' hyperthyroidism and ophthalmopathy. TCRdb recomputed calls from the multiplex PCR reads with MiXCR, one row per CDR3 protein. Of a few hundred thousand distinct CDR3 sequences listed, around 15% are singletons. What was sequenced was blood. The source of these receptors is a woman in her thirties or forties with Graves' ophthalmopathy. Each CDR3 is given with its conserved first and last residue. The order of the fields is clone size, V gene, J gene, CDR3 protein. Some rows mark clone size as missing; the rest say once, few, many or name a class of expanded clone.

clone_size: many; v_call: TRBV11-2; j_call: TRBJ2-7; cdr3_aa: CASSWVSGTYYEQYF
clone_size: .; v_call: TRBV5-1; j_call: TRBJ2-2; cdr3_aa: CASSLDPGLGHTGELFF
clone_size: .; v_call: TRBV11-1; j_call: TRBJ2-2; cdr3_aa: CASGRGRMNTGELFF
clone_size: few; v_call: TRBV7-9; j_call: TRBJ2-1; cdr3_aa: CASSPGTFEQFF
clone_size: many; v_call: TRBV12-3/TRBV12-4; j_call: TRBJ1-2; cdr3_aa: CASSSRGLDYGYTF
clone_size: many; v_call: TRBV2; j_call: TRBJ2-1; cdr3_aa: CASSEALSGYNEQFF
clone_size: .; v_call: TRBV10-1; j_call: TRBJ1-1; cdr3_aa: CASSEAPTDRSKAFF
clone_size: many; v_call: TRBV11-2; j_call: TRBJ1-3; cdr3_aa: CASSLTTSGNTIYF
clone_size: few; v_call: TRBV20-1; j_call: TRBJ1-4; cdr3_aa: CSARTGGGEKLFF
clone_size: many; v_call: TRBV30; j_call: TRBJ1-6; cdr3_aa: CAWTRGVSPLHF
clone_size: many; v_call: TRBV6-1; j_call: TRBJ2-5; cdr3_aa: CASRLRGAGETQYF
clone_size: .; v_call: TRBV11-2; j_call: TRBJ2-1; cdr3_aa: CAAGGSGRHEQFF
clone_size: few; v_call: TRBV3-1; j_call: TRBJ2-5; cdr3_aa: CASSQGWGSQETQYF
clone_size: many; v_call: TRBV2; j_call: TRBJ2-5; cdr3_aa: CASSERETRETQYF
clone_size: .; v_call: TRBV27; j_call: TRBJ1-5; cdr3_aa: CASSLRTGTNQPQHF
clone_size: many; v_call: TRBV7-9; j_call: TRBJ1-1; cdr3_aa: CASSPGAGTEAFF
clone_size: many; v_call: TRBV20-1; j_call: TRBJ2-7; cdr3_aa: CSARDGQGYEQYF
clone_size: many; v_call: TRBV3-1; j_call: TRBJ2-1; cdr3_aa: CASSQSGEDEQFF
clone_size: many; v_call: TRBV12-3/TRBV12-4; j_call: TRBJ2-3; cdr3_aa: CASTADQGTQYF
clone_size: .; v_call: TRBV28; j_call: TRBJ2-7; cdr3_aa: CASSYPTGRRYEQYF
clone_size: .; v_call: TRBV11-2; j_call: TRBJ2-7; cdr3_aa: CAISEGRGVYEQYF
clone_size: few; v_call: TRBV9; j_call: TRBJ1-1; cdr3_aa: CASSVTGFGTEAFF
clone_size: .; v_call: TRBV28; j_call: TRBJ1-1; cdr3_aa: CASSPGLAEAFF
clone_size: few; v_call: TRBV6-5; j_call: TRBJ1-2; cdr3_aa: CASSYSGGRGYTF
clone_size: few; v_call: TRBV6-5; j_call: TRBJ2-3; cdr3_aa: CASSYPTGGAGQGITDTQYF
clone_size: few; v_call: TRBV7-2; j_call: TRBJ2-1; cdr3_aa: CASSLDWGVPYNEQFF
clone_size: .; v_call: TRBV10-3; j_call: TRBJ2-3; cdr3_aa: CAISEASGGAVDTQYF
clone_size: few; v_call: TRBV7-9; j_call: TRBJ1-3; cdr3_aa: CASSPPNIGTRNTIYF
clone_size: few; v_call: TRBV10-2; j_call: TRBJ2-7; cdr3_aa: CASTGGGTLSNSYEQYF
clone_size: many; v_call: TRBV7-9; j_call: TRBJ2-5; cdr3_aa: CASSQQGQGETQYF
clone_size: few; v_call: TRBV6-1; j_call: TRBJ2-1; cdr3_aa: CASLVDRTSSYNEQFF
clone_size: many; v_call: TRBV28; j_call: TRBJ2-1; cdr3_aa: CASSPGRAGSNEQFF
clone_size: many; v_call: TRBV5-1; j_call: TRBJ1-1; cdr3_aa: CASSPTAAGAQAFF
clone_size: many; v_call: TRBV12-3/TRBV12-4; j_call: TRBJ1-5; cdr3_aa: CASSFSGQGLQPQHF
clone_size: many; v_call: TRBV2; j_call: TRBJ2-1; cdr3_aa: CASLGRTYNEQFF
clone_size: .; v_call: TRBV4-2; j_call: TRBJ2-7; cdr3_aa: CASSQVTGGAPYEQYF
clone_size: many; v_call: TRBV20-1; j_call: TRBJ1-4; cdr3_aa: CSARGWRGTTNEKLFF
clone_size: .; v_call: TRBV18; j_call: TRBJ2-2; cdr3_aa: CASSPPDRNTGELFF
clone_size: .; v_call: TRBV19; j_call: TRBJ2-1; cdr3_aa: CASSIGGFTYNEQFF
clone_size: few; v_call: TRBV12-3/TRBV12-4; j_call: TRBJ1-6; cdr3_aa: CASSFQGAANSPLHF
clone_size: many; v_call: TRBV5-6; j_call: TRBJ2-5; cdr3_aa: CASSLDLTGPYQETQYF
clone_size: many; v_call: TRBV7-9; j_call: TRBJ2-1; cdr3_aa: CASSPSWAPNNEQFF
clone_size: .; v_call: TRBV7-9; j_call: TRBJ2-5; cdr3_aa: CASSLGRVLLWDQETQYF
clone_size: many; v_call: TRBV11-1; j_call: TRBJ2-4; cdr3_aa: CASSPQGDIQYF
clone_size: few; v_call: TRBV28; j_call: TRBJ1-6; cdr3_aa: CASRPGQGAQALHF
clone_size: many; v_call: TRBV2; j_call: TRBJ2-3; cdr3_aa: CASRETSGRTDTQYF
clone_size: .; v_call: TRBV15; j_call: TRBJ2-7; cdr3_aa: CATSRESRATGEQYF